This T cell receptor (beta chain) was profiled in a study of OX40 agonist ivuxolimab in advanced cancers. As for the study more broadly: Ivuxolimab was a fully human IgG2 agonistic monoclonal antibody targeting the costimulatory receptor OX40 (CD134). Peripheral TCRbeta sequencing was intended to test whether TCR sequence diversity was altered and clonal T-cell expansion was caused by ivuxolimab. Patients were allowed to have had prior anti-PD-1, anti-PD-L1 or anti-CTLA-4 therapy, and 30% to 40% of the dose-escalation patients had been treated with checkpoint inhibitors. The paper covers the monotherapy dose-escalation part of the phase I ivuxolimab trial, which included N ≈ 57 patients. Partial responses occurred in three dose-escalation patients, of whom one had hepatocellular carcinoma and two had cutaneous melanoma. Of the roughly 51 patients in dose escalation, around 20 had hepatocellular carcinoma, roughly 15 had melanoma, 9 had renal cell carcinoma and 9 had head and neck cancer. Intravenous ivuxolimab was administered to patients every 2 weeks at six dose levels: 0.01, 0.1, 0.3, 1.5, 3 and 10 mg/kg. A male proportion of roughly 80% and a mean age of 60 years, ranging from roughly 23 to 85, were recorded for the dose-escalation cohort.

This clone was recorded once. This receptor's antigen is unknown. The sample holds no much larger clone one base away, and base qualities are not on file. The trial excluded patients who had a history of autoimmune disease or who were on systemic immunosuppression. Peripheral blood for TCR sequencing was collected from all dose cohorts at baseline, on cycle 4 day 1, and on cycle 7 day 1. Samples were obtained from an open-label, multicenter, first-in-human phase I dose-escalation trial of ivuxolimab. The trial enrolled adults with locally advanced or metastatic head and neck squamous cell, hepatocellular, melanoma or renal cell carcinoma. Before TCR sequencing, CD4+ T cells and CD8+ T cells were sorted from peripheral blood as separate populations. Its CDR3 holds 17 amino acids, cysteine through phenylalanine. Here the CDR3 DNA is all that survives: 51 bases in frame from base 1. The V end gives up 5 bases and the J end 3 bases, leaving 10 bases in the junction not matched to a gene. Via the germline V gene (reference sequence), CDR1 is MNHEY and CDR2 SMNVEV.

To sequence the TCRbeta CDR3 region, genomic DNA was isolated from the sorted cells. TCRbeta CDR3 regions were sequenced using the immunoSEQ Assay. This immuneACCESS table, as held by TCRdb, lists in-frame sequences with V and J called but not all clones. Of the missing ones, under half trace to an unresolved V gene in checked studies; the others have no known cause. Recorded for this sample are about 69,000 clones; approximately 87% of them occurred a single time. 5% to 6.5% of the sample goes to the ten largest clones. Overall study results and their limits: Low levels of normalized T-cell clonal expansion were also seen in some patients who did not respond. In the 0.1-3.0 mg/kg groups, partial responders had among the lowest normalized peripheral clonal expansion, particularly in CD8+ T cells. The antigen specificity of the peripheral T cells that underwent clonal expansion was not determined. On average, CD8+ T cells showed more expanded clones than CD4+ T cells after ivuxolimab. Clonal expansion of both CD4+ and CD8+ blood T cells was observed from baseline to week 6 at doses 0.1 to 3.0 mg/kg.

The TCR was taken from an adult with an advanced solid tumor such as melanoma, head and neck, liver or kidney cancer. Sample: CD4+ or CD8+ T cells sorted from blood, taken in a trial of the OX40 agonist ivuxolimab. The chain employs TRBV27 and TRBJ2-1; TRBD1 agrees with 10 junctional bases. The nucleotide sequence reads TGTGCCAGCAGTCCGATCTACCGGGACAGGGGCTACAATGAGCAGTTCTTC. Translated, this is CASSPIYRDRGYNEQFF.